The source of this T cell receptor (beta chain) is a study of blood T cell repertoires in COVID-19. At the level of the study: Acute and convalescent COVID-19 specimens originated in the United States, Italy and Spain.

The CDR3 is 19 amino acids. Germline V gene sequence: CDR1 SGHTA, CDR2 FQGNSA. After removal of 1 base from V and 4 bases from J, the junction contained 11 bases not matched to a gene. Authors' analysis steps: Estimation of nucleated cell counts was performed using reference gene primer amplification. The protocol was immunoSEQ multiplex PCR, while the TCRdb copy is restricted to in-frame clones and leaves out a portion. V and J calls plus clone size are reproduced from that table; the DNA served to infer D and trimming. This sample has a few hundred thousand clones, with around nine tenths found just once.

The V gene is TRBV7-2, the J gene TRBJ2-5; 14 bases are shared with TRBD2. Sequencing was done on a sample of peripheral blood. The origin of this receptor is a middle-aged man who had recovered from COVID-19. CDR3 bases: TGTGCCAGCAGCTTAGTGGCGGGACTAGCGGGGGCGCCGAGAGAGACCCAGTACTTC. It specifies CASSLVAGLAGAPRETQYF.